This T cell receptor (beta chain) came from a study of cytomegalovirus exposure and HLA in healthy donors. Germline V gene data show CDR1 as LNHNV and CDR2 as YYDKDF (reference sequence). The germline V and J ends were trimmed by 6 bases and 7 bases, with 21 bases remaining between them. The CDR3 has 15 amino acids. Produced via immunoSEQ multiplex PCR; TCRdb's table is partial and in-frame only. The data show around 180,000 clones, around 88% seen once. Specimen: PBMCs. This sequence joins TRBV15 and TRBJ1-2, with D possibly matching TRBD1 (6 bases). This receptor was obtained from a woman between 18 and 29 years old in good health and CMV-seronegative. CDR3 in DNA: TGTGCCACCAGTCCCCTTATGAGGGGGGGCGGTGGCTACACCTTC. Translation: CATSPLMRGGGGYTF.